These 10 T cell receptor beta chains were sequenced from one sample in a study of radiotherapy plus CTLA-4 blockade in lung cancer. Profiled with immunoSEQ multiplex PCR; TCRdb holds only in-frame clones, not every one. Of 90,000 to 100,000 clones listed, approximately 72% are singletons. Sequencing was performed on peripheral blood, taken from a patient treated with radiotherapy plus ipilimumab. Source of these receptors: a human donor with non-small cell lung cancer who had a partial response to radiotherapy plus ipilimumab. Some clones in this sample may be carry-over from other donors' samples.

J is TRBJ2-3 and V is TRBV10-1, with 7 bases matching TRBD2. The CDR3 contains 15 residues. Germline values: CDR1 WNHNN, CDR2 SYGVQD (reference sequence). J was trimmed by 6 bases and V by 6 bases; bases with no gene match: 12. CDR3 loop: CASRLSTSPGDTQYF. The CDR3 nucleotides are TGCGCCAGCAGACTCTCGACTAGCCCCGGGGATACGCAGTATTTT.

V is TRBV7-8 and J is TRBJ1-2; D not certain. The CDR3 runs 14 residues. V lost 3 bases and J lost 4, with 12 bases in between. Germline-derived CDR1 and CDR2 are SGHVS and FQNEAQ. The CDR3 nucleotides read TGTGCCAGCAGCTTGGCGGCCTCCGGCTATGGCTACACCTTC. Its translation: CASSLAASGYGYTF.

V and J are TRBV19 and TRBJ2-7, with 7 positions matching TRBD1. V was clipped by 5 bases and J by 3 bases; unmatched bases: 7. From germline, CDR1 is LNHDA and CDR2 SQIVND (reference sequence). The CDR3 is made up of 14 amino acids. The CDR3 nucleotides read TGTGCCAGTAGTCGACAGGGTTTCGACTACGAGCAGTACTTC. It is translated as CASSRQGFDYEQYF.

The chain uses TRBV29-1 and TRBJ1-1, with 7 bases that match TRBD1. Germline-derived CDR1 and CDR2 are SQVTM and ANQGSEA. The CDR3 length is 15 residues. Trimming took 7 bases from V and 1 from J; bases not matched to a gene: 12. CDR3 sequence: CSGFRETGRNTEAFF. The DNA of the CDR3 is TGCAGCGGTTTTAGGGAGACAGGGCGGAACACTGAAGCTTTCTTT.

This rearrangement joins TRBV19 to TRBJ1-1; D may be TRBD1 (5 bases). This CDR3 is 16 amino acids long. Trimming pared 9 bases from V and 1 base from J, leaving 21 bases between. Germline V lookup: CDR1 LNHDA, CDR2 SQIVND (reference sequence). Here the CDR3 DNA reads TGTGCCAGCGCGAAAGGGACTGTTGGGAGGAACACTGAAGCTTTCTTT. It yields the protein CASAKGTVGRNTEAFF. Together with reference TRBV19 and TRBJ1-1, the CDR3 gives the full variable domain: DGGITQSPKYLFRKEGQNVTLSCEQNLNHDAMYWYRQDPGQGLRLIYYSQIVNDFQKGDIAEGYSVSREKKESFPLTVTSAQKNPTAFYLCASAKGTVGRNTEAFFGQGTRLTVV.

The J gene is TRBJ1-1, the V gene TRBV5-1, with 10 bases that match TRBD1. Unmatched junction bases numbered 9, after V lost 3 bases and J lost 4 bases. Germline CDR1 SGHRS, CDR2 YFSETQ. CDR3 length: 16 amino acids. In DNA, the CDR3 is TGCGCCAGCAGCTCCGACAGGGGGCCATTGGGCACTGAAGCTTTCTTT. Translating it yields CASSSDRGPLGTEAFF.

The chain carries TRBV6-1 and TRBJ2-5; the match to TRBD2 covers 8 bases. Germline trimming cut 7 bases from V and 4 bases from J; bases unmatched to any gene: 11. Germline-derived CDR1 and CDR2 are MNHNS and SASEGT. This CDR3 contains 15 residues. As DNA, the CDR3 is TGTGCCAGCACCCTGACGTTGGCGGGAGGAGAGACCCAGTACTTC. Translated, it gives CASTLTLAGGETQYF.

This clone showed up just once. The CDR3 region has the DNA TGTGCCAGCAGATACAGGGGGTACGAGCAGTACTTC. Its translation is CASRYRGYEQYF. The chain is built from TRBV6-5 and TRBJ2-7; 8 nucleotides match TRBD1. CDR3 length equals 12 residues. After removal of 6 bases from V and 4 bases from J, the junction contained 2 bases not matched to a gene. The germline CDR1 and CDR2 sequences are MNHEY and SVGAGI.

A single count supports this clone. The chain uses TRBV7-2 and TRBJ2-3, with a tentative D call TRBD1 (6 bases). V dropped 1 base and J dropped 3 bases, with 11 bases sitting between them. Looked up from germline, CDR1 is SGHTA and CDR2 is FQGNSA. The CDR3 totals 15 residues. The CDR3 region has the DNA TGTGCCAGCAGCTTAGGGGGGACATCTACAGATACGCAGTATTTT. Encoded protein: CASSLGGTSTDTQYF.

The count of this clone is one. V gene TRBV7-2 combines with J gene TRBJ2-5; 8 bases fit TRBD2. After removal of 5 bases from V and 2 bases from J, the junction contained 7 bases not matched to a gene. The germline gives CDR1 SGHTA, CDR2 FQGNSA. The CDR3 contains 15 residues. The CDR3 spells CASSHRSGDQETQYF. The CDR3 DNA reads TGTGCCAGCAGCCATCGTAGCGGGGATCAAGAGACCCAGTACTTC.